This T cell receptor beta chain was obtained from a study of shared clonotypes between healthy human individuals. The sample holds one count of this clone. Sequencing was performed with immunoSEQ multiplex PCR; in TCRdb, only in-frame clones are kept and a portion is missing. This sample has more than 2,000,000 clones, with around nine tenths found just once. J gave up 5 bases and V 4 bases, and 11 bases lay outside the gene matches. CDR1 is SGHNT, CDR2 YYREEE, per germline (reference sequence). The CDR3 extends over 16 amino acids. Those who donated were healthy HIV-negative adults, with no recent acute infections or vaccinations reported.

The clonotype was recovered from a man aged 18-30 years in good health. The specimen sequenced was naive CD4+ T cells sorted from blood. Regarding subset: CD45RA+ positively selected. The rearrangement joins TRBV5-4 to TRBJ2-1, with TRBD2 matching over 8 bases. The CDR3 is CASSRPRGGLNNEQFF. The CDR3 DNA reads TGTGCCAGCAGCCGCCCCCGGGGGGGCCTTAACAATGAGCAGTTCTTC.